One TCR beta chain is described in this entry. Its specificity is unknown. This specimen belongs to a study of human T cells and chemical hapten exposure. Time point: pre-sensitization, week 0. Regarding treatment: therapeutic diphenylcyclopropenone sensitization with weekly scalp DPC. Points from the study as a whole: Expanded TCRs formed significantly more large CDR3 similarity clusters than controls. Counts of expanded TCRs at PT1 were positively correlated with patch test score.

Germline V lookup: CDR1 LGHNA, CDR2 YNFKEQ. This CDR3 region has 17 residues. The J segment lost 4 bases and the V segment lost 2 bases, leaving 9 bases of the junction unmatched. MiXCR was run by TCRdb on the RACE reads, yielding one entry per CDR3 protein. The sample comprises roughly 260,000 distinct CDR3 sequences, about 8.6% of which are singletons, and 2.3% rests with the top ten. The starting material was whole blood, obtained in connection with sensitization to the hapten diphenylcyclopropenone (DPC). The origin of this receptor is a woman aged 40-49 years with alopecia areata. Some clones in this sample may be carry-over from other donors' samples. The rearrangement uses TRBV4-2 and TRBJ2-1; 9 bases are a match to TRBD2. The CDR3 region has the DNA TGTGCCAGCAGCCAAAATAAGGGACTAGCTTTTTACAATGAGCAGTTCTTC. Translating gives CASSQNKGLAFYNEQFF.